Below are 32 T cell receptor beta chains sequenced from a single sample in a study of blood T cell repertoires in COVID-19. Libraries were prepared by immunoSEQ multiplex PCR; TCRdb keeps only in-frame clonotypes and omits some of them. The sample consists of about 280,000 clones, around 92% of them appearing once. Sequencing was performed on PBMCs or T cells enriched from blood (not recorded which). The source is a woman aged 60-70 years who had recovered from COVID-19.

The rearrangement joins TRBV10-3 to TRBJ1-1; weak D call: TRBD1 (5 bases). This CDR3 has 13 residues. Trimming removed 7 bases from V and 1 base from J, with 10 bases in between. The germline CDR1 and CDR2 sequences are ENHRY and SYGVKD. This chain's CDR3 is CAITLDRNTEAFF. DNA of the CDR3: TGTGCCATCACCCTAGACAGGAACACTGAAGCTTTCTTT.

The table lists this clone with a few counts. Different DNA sequences within this sample yield the same CDR3. V usage is TRBV5-1 and J usage is TRBJ2-7; 10 nucleotides match TRBD1. Trimming cost V 0 bases and J 4 bases; bases outside gene matches: 1. The CDR3 totals 14 residues. Germline V gives CDR1 SGHRS, CDR2 YFSETQ. Here the CDR3 reads CASSLGTGGYEQYF. DNA of the CDR3: TGCGCCAGCAGCTTGGGGACAGGGGGTTACGAGCAGTACTTC.

The rearrangement joins TRBV5-1 to TRBJ1-1; possible D gene TRBD1, 6 bases. CDR1 is SGHRS and CDR2 is YFSETQ in the germline V gene. The CDR3 is made up of 15 amino acids. Trimming removed 4 bases from V and 3 bases from J, with 16 bases in between. CDR3 in DNA: TGCGCCAGCAGCCTCCTGGGGGGGCGCGACACTGAAGCTTTCTTT. Encoded protein: CASSLLGGRDTEAFF. Filled out from reference TRBV5-1 and TRBJ1-1, the complete variable domain reads KAGVTQTPRYLIKTRGQQVTLSCSPISGHRSVSWYQQTPGQGLQFLFEYFSETQRNKGNFPGRFSGRQFSNSRSEMNVSTLELGDSALYLCASSLLGGRDTEAFFGQGTRLTVV.

The chain has TRBV5-1 and TRBJ2-2, with 11 bases identical to TRBD2. The germline CDR1 and CDR2 sequences are SGHRS and YFSETQ. The J segment lost 5 bases and the V segment lost 1 base, leaving 4 bases of the junction unmatched. CDR3 length: 16 residues. The CDR3 nucleotides read TGCGCCAGCAGCTTGTCGGGGACTAGCGGTACCGGGGAGCTGTTTTTT. Protein: CASSLSGTSGTGELFF.

The rearrangement uses TRBV29-1 and TRBJ2-3; possibly TRBD1 for D (6 bases). This CDR3 has 14 residues. CDR1 is SQVTM, CDR2 ANQGSEA, per germline. With 8 bases removed from V and 6 bases from J, the gap between germline ends came to 21 bases. The CDR3 sequence is CSSEGVVKGDTQYF. The CDR3 nucleotides read TGCAGCTCCGAGGGGGTAGTTAAGGGGGATACGCAGTATTTT.

The chain links TRBV7-8 to TRBJ1-4, with D maybe TRBD1 (6 bases). The CDR3 contains 14 residues. Trimming pared 2 bases from V and 4 bases from J, leaving 8 bases between. Germline V gives CDR1 SGHVS, CDR2 FQNEAQ. CDR3 nucleotides: TGTGCCAGCAGCTTACAGGGGAATAATGAAAAACTGTTTTTT. Protein product: CASSLQGNNEKLFF.

The chain has TRBV5-1 and TRBJ2-2; D perhaps matches TRBD1 (5 bases). The CDR3 is made up of 14 amino acids. Deletions cut 7 bases from V and 1 base from J, with 11 bases between. In germline, CDR1 is SGHRS, CDR2 YFSETQ. CDR3 loop: CASGAGLNTGELFF. The CDR3 nucleotides read TGCGCCAGCGGGGCCGGGCTGAACACCGGGGAGCTGTTTTTT.

CDR3 in amino acids: CSVEGRQGSYGYTF. CDR3 coding DNA: TGCAGCGTTGAAGGAAGGCAGGGTAGCTATGGCTACACCTTC. The chain employs TRBV29-1 and TRBJ1-2, with D tentatively TRBD1 (5 bases). The CDR3 runs 14 residues. Germline CDR1 is SQVTM and CDR2 is ANQGSEA. V lost 1 base, J lost 4 bases, and 13 bases lay in between.

This clone was found a few times. The chain links TRBV2 to TRBJ1-3; D uncertain. Germline V gene lookup returns CDR1 SNHLY and CDR2 FYNNEI. V dropped 7 bases and J dropped 9 bases, with 16 bases sitting between them. The CDR3 is 13 amino acids. This CDR3 reads CASTYRPEVTIYF. The CDR3 DNA follows: TGTGCCAGCACCTATCGACCGGAGGTCACCATATATTTT.

This clone was seen ten or more times. The rearrangement uses TRBV7-3 and TRBJ2-2; unclear D gene. CDR3 length: 13 amino acids. CDR1 is SGHTA, CDR2 FQGTGA, per germline. Trimming removed 1 base from V and 6 bases from J, with 6 bases in between. The DNA for the CDR3 is TGTGCCAGCAGCTTAAATCTCCCCGGGGAGCTGTTTTTT. This codes for CASSLNLPGELFF. Based on the CDR3 plus reference TRBV7-3 and TRBJ2-2, the full variable domain is GAGVSQTPSNKVTEKGKYVELRCDPISGHTALYWYRQSLGQGPEFLIYFQGTGAADDSGLPNDRFFAVRPEGSVSTLKIQRTERGDSAVYLCASSLNLPGELFFGEGSRLTVL.

This clone has a single count. This chain connects TRBV27 to TRBJ2-1; tentatively, D is TRBD1 (6 bases). Trimming removed 2 bases from V and 10 bases from J, with 15 bases in between. The CDR3 runs to 14 residues. Per germline, CDR1 MNHEY and CDR2 SMNVEV (reference sequence). The CDR3 coding sequence is TGTGCCAGCAGTTTAATCGAGGGGGTGGGGGAGCAGTTCTTC. Protein product: CASSLIEGVGEQFF.

The chain joins TRBV6-5 to TRBJ1-1, with D possibly matching TRBD1 (5 bases). There are 11 residues in the CDR3. Germline V gene sequence: CDR1 MNHEY, CDR2 SVGAGI. Trimming took off 11 bases at V and 7 bases at J, with 14 bases between the two ends. The CDR3 loop reads CAAGRQHEAFF. In nucleotides, the CDR3 is TGTGCCGCAGGAAGACAGCATGAAGCTTTCTTT.

This chain uses TRBV28 with TRBJ1-5; unclear D gene. V lost 6 bases and J 0 bases, leaving 12 bases between the germline ends. CDR1 MDHEN and CDR2 SYDVKM come from the germline V gene. The CDR3 spans 15 residues. CDR3 protein: CASRLSDYSNQPQHF. CDR3 nucleotides: TGTGCCAGCAGACTTTCCGATTATAGCAATCAGCCCCAGCATTTT.

The rearrangement uses TRBV24-1 and TRBJ2-7, with TRBD2 matching 11 bases. In germline, CDR1 is KGHDR, CDR2 SFDVKD. V gave up 7 bases and J gave up 0 bases; unmatched junction bases: 10. The CDR3 consists of 17 residues. Written as DNA, the CDR3 is TGTGCCACCAGCAAAACTAGCGGGGGACCTTCCTCCTACGAGCAGTACTTC. Translation gives CATSKTSGGPSSYEQYF.

This clone was counted once. The V gene is TRBV25-1, the J gene TRBJ1-1; 7 nucleotides line up with TRBD1. There are 13 residues in the CDR3. Looked up from germline, CDR1 is MGHDK and CDR2 is SYGVNS. V trimming: 5 bases; J trimming: 4 bases; junction bases outside the gene matches: 4. CDR3 nucleotides: TGTGCCAGCAGTAAGGCAGGGGGCACTGAAGCTTTCTTT. Protein product: CASSKAGGTEAFF.

The gene calls are TRBV2 and TRBJ1-4; no firm D call. V was clipped by 6 bases and J by 6 bases, with 17 bases between them. Germline loops: CDR1 SNHLY, CDR2 FYNNEI. This CDR3 is built from 15 residues. CDR3 amino acids: CASRLPGKGHEKLFF. The CDR3 DNA is TGTGCCAGCAGACTCCCCGGGAAAGGACATGAAAAACTGTTTTTT.

The chain joins TRBV9 to TRBJ1-5; D gene ambiguous. Germline-derived CDR1 and CDR2 are SGDLS and YYNGEE. The CDR3 covers 14 residues. Trimming took off 0 bases at V and 4 bases at J, with 8 bases between the two ends. Written as DNA, the CDR3 is TGTGCCAGCAGCGTAGCCGACACGAATCAGCCCCAGCATTTT. It codes for CASSVADTNQPQHF.

The rearrangement joins TRBV30 to TRBJ1-3, with D possibly being TRBD1 (5 bases). Between the trimmed V and J ends, which lost 2 bases and 1 base, there was a span of 18 bases. CDR1 and CDR2 (germline): GTSNPN, SVGIG (reference sequence). This CDR3 comprises 17 residues. The CDR3 protein is CAWSNLPGGISGNTIYF. CDR3 DNA sequence: TGTGCCTGGAGTAATCTTCCGGGGGGTATTTCTGGAAACACCATATATTTT.

This clone has only one observation. The chain is built from TRBV28 and TRBJ1-1, with D possibly matching TRBD1 (5 bases). The V end was cut by 6 bases, the J end by 7 bases, with 15 bases between. The CDR3 is 13 amino acids. Germline CDR1 is MDHEN and CDR2 is SYDVKM. The CDR3 nucleotides read TGTGCCAGCAGACCCCCGACAGTACTTGAAGCTTTCTTT. Amino acid sequence: CASRPPTVLEAFF.

The gene calls are TRBV12-3 or TRBV12-4 and TRBJ2-7; D possibly corresponds to TRBD1 (6 bases). Trimming stripped 5 bases from V and 0 bases from J, with 8 bases between. The CDR3 covers 13 residues. CDR3 nucleotides: TGTGCCAGCAGTAGGGACAACTCCTACGAGCAGTACTTC. Translating gives CASSRDNSYEQYF.

The J gene is TRBJ1-5, the V gene TRBV7-5; no check of the table's D call, TRBD1, against the DNA was made. TRBV7-5 is a pseudogene. This CDR3 spans 14 amino acids. The CDR3 reads CARSLAPADQPQHF. CDR3 DNA sequence: TGTGCCAGAAGCTTAGCACCTGCAGATCAGCCCCAGCATTTT.

The gene calls are TRBV9 and TRBJ2-3; 9 positions match TRBD2. V gave up 1 base and J gave up 0 bases; unmatched junction bases: 3. This CDR3 region has 16 residues. Germline V gene lookup returns CDR1 SGDLS and CDR2 YYNGEE. The DNA of the CDR3 is TGTGCCAGCAGCGTACAAGCGGGAGGTAGCACAGATACGCAGTATTTT. Translation: CASSVQAGGSTDTQYF. Using reference TRBV9 and TRBJ2-3 for the parts outside the CDR3, the full variable domain is DSGVTQTPKHLITATGQRVTLRCSPRSGDLSVYWYQQSLDQGLQFLIQYYNGEERAKGNILERFSAQQFPDLHSELNLSSLELGDSALYFCASSVQAGGSTDTQYFGPGTRLTVL.

The V call is TRBV5-1, the J call TRBJ2-1, with 9 bases lining up with TRBD2. Germline loops: CDR1 SGHRS, CDR2 YFSETQ. Trimming removed 0 bases from V and 5 bases from J; junction bases left unmatched: 6. The CDR3 is made up of 16 amino acids. The CDR3 sequence is CASSLAGASGNNEQFF. In DNA form, the CDR3 reads TGCGCCAGCAGCTTGGCAGGGGCTAGCGGGAACAATGAGCAGTTCTTC.

J is TRBJ1-5 and V is TRBV6-4, with TRBD1 matching over 10 bases. The CDR3 totals 14 residues. Trimming removed 5 bases from V and 9 bases from J; junction bases left unmatched: 7. Per the germline V gene, CDR1 is MRHNA and CDR2 is SNTAGT. In DNA, the CDR3 is TGTGCCAGCAGTAGGGGACAGGGGACAACGCCCCAGCATTTT. This codes for CASSRGQGTTPQHF.

This clone has only a few counts. The gene calls are TRBV5-1 and TRBJ2-1, with 12 nucleotides matching TRBD2. The CDR3 sequence is 15 residues long. With 0 bases clipped from V and 9 bases from J, the junction kept 4 bases outside the gene matches. CDR1 SGHRS and CDR2 YFSETQ come from the germline V gene. CDR3 sequence reads: CASSLAASGRGEQFF. The CDR3 DNA sequence: TGCGCCAGCAGCTTGGCGGCTAGCGGGAGGGGTGAGCAGTTCTTC.

J is TRBJ1-1 and V is TRBV29-1, with D possibly being TRBD1 (6 bases). Germline V lookup: CDR1 SQVTM, CDR2 ANQGSEA. V gave up 7 bases and J gave up 8 bases, with 17 bases separating them. The CDR3 covers 12 residues. CDR3 sequence (DNA): TGCAGCGCGGATCGGACAGCCGAGGAAGCTTTCTTT. This translates into CSADRTAEEAFF. The whole variable domain, filled in from reference TRBV29-1 and TRBJ1-1, reads SAVISQKPSRDICQRGTSLTIQCQVDSQVTMMFWYRQQPGQSLTLIATANQGSEATYESGFVIDKFPISRPNLTFSTLTVSNMSPEDSSIYLCSADRTAEEAFFGQGTRLTVV.

This rearrangement joins TRBV3-1 (or the pseudogene TRBV3-2) to TRBJ1-6; D unclear. CDR3 length equals 15 residues. Deletions cut 8 bases from V and 7 bases from J, with 18 bases between. Per germline, CDR1 LGHDT and CDR2 YNNKEL (reference sequence). CDR3 in amino acids: CASGGGDYRNSPLHF. The CDR3 nucleotides are TGTGCCAGCGGAGGTGGGGATTATAGAAATTCACCCCTCCACTTT.

The chain links TRBV27 to TRBJ2-7, with D perhaps TRBD1 (6 bases). Looked up from germline, CDR1 is MNHEY and CDR2 is SMNVEV (reference sequence). This CDR3 has 12 amino acids. V lost 8 bases to trimming and J lost 5 bases, with 13 bases between them. CDR3 in DNA: TGTGCCAGCGGTACAGGGCGGCACGAGCAGTACTTC. It encodes CASGTGRHEQYF.

The J gene is TRBJ1-1, the V gene TRBV4-2; TRBD1 matches at 7 bases. The trim removed 3 bases at V and 7 bases at J, leaving 14 bases unmatched. Germline values: CDR1 LGHNA, CDR2 YNFKEQ. This CDR3 has 16 amino acids. CDR3 sequence reads: CASSQGQLLRTSEAFF. DNA of the CDR3: TGTGCCAGCAGCCAGGGACAGCTTCTTAGAACAAGTGAAGCTTTCTTT.

The chain has TRBV28 and TRBJ2-7; no clear D. Germline CDR1 MDHEN, CDR2 SYDVKM. V was trimmed by 7 bases and J by 2 bases, leaving 15 bases between them. The CDR3 has 14 amino acids. The CDR3 DNA follows: TGTGCCAGCAATAAGGCGACATCCCCCTACGAGCAGTACTTC. Translating gives CASNKATSPYEQYF.

The chain joins TRBV9 to TRBJ2-4; 8 bases are shared with TRBD2. There are 16 residues in the CDR3. Germline trimming cut 0 bases from V and 2 bases from J; bases unmatched to any gene: 4. The germline CDR1 and CDR2 sequences are SGDLS and YYNGEE. The CDR3 DNA reads as TGTGCCAGCAGCGTAGCCCCGGGGGGGACCAAAAACATTCAGTACTTC. It is translated as CASSVAPGGTKNIQYF.

This rearrangement joins TRBV5-1 to TRBJ2-3; 10 bases align to TRBD2. CDR3 size: 14 residues. Germline trimming cut 2 bases from V and 4 bases from J; bases unmatched to any gene: 1. The germline gives CDR1 SGHRS, CDR2 YFSETQ. The DNA for the CDR3 is TGCGCCAGCAGCTTAGCGGGGGGGGCAGATACGCAGTATTTT. It translates to CASSLAGGADTQYF.